This record concerns one T cell receptor (beta chain) sequence. Under the authors' procedure: Estimates of nucleated cell counts were drawn from the amplification of reference gene primers. Only in-frame clones appear in the TCRdb table, and some are missing; sequencing was by immunoSEQ multiplex PCR. The V and J calls and clone size come from that table; D and trimming were worked out from the DNA. The table includes about 180,000 clones, about 83% detected once. This sample is part of a study of blood T cell repertoires in COVID-19. Germline V gene lookup returns CDR1 SGHRS and CDR2 YFSETQ. The CDR3 consists of 16 residues. V lost 0 bases, J lost 2 bases, and 14 bases lay in between.

This clonotype was obtained from a woman in her seventies with COVID-19, enrolled during active disease. The specimen was peripheral blood. The chain carries TRBV5-1 and TRBJ2-5; weak D call: TRBD1 (6 bases). CDR3 sequence (DNA): TGCGCCAGCAGCTTGGAACCACGGACAGCTCAAGAGACCCAGTACTTC. Translated, it gives CASSLEPRTAQETQYF.